This note documents a single TCR beta chain sequence. No antigen is known for it. The sample originates from a study of cytomegalovirus exposure and HLA in healthy donors. The study, taken as a whole, reports: Donor immune exposure was known only as CMV serostatus. A few chains tied to CMV proved CMV antigen-specific in vitro.

Researchers ran the PCR with 60 Vbeta and 13 Jbeta primers. Assay: immunoSEQ multiplex PCR; the TCRdb copy retains only in-frame clones and omits some. The table includes some 150,000 clones, 78% detected once. V lost 6 bases, J lost 4 bases, and 3 bases stayed unmatched. Germline lookup yields CDR1 LNHDA and CDR2 SQIVND (reference sequence). The CDR3 contains 14 residues. This TCR came from a male donor in good health and CMV-seronegative. The J gene is TRBJ1-4, the V gene TRBV19; 9 bases agree with TRBD1. Input material: PBMCs. The CDR3 is CASSKGQGNEKLFF. DNA of the CDR3: TGTGCCAGTAGCAAGGGACAGGGTAATGAAAAACTGTTTTTT.